A selection of T cell receptor beta chains follows, all from one sample in a study of blood T cell repertoires in COVID-19. Profiled with immunoSEQ multiplex PCR; TCRdb holds only in-frame clones, not every one. The data contain some 88,000 clones, about 85% of them seen just once; the ten biggest clones take up 14%. Material for sequencing was peripheral blood. All receptors come from a woman in her seventies with acute or convalescent COVID-19. CDR3s include the opening cysteine and the closing phenylalanine or tryptophan. The D gene is left open where the match is weak. Not every row has a clone size; where given, it reads once, few, many or a size class.

d_call,clone_size,v_call,j_call,cdr3_aa,cdr3_nt
NA,NA,TRBV12-3/TRBV12-4,TRBJ1-3,CASSDRIRDTIYF,TGTGCCAGCAGTGACAGGATTCGGGACACCATATATTTT
TRBD1,NA,TRBV18,TRBJ1-2,CASSPTGDYGYTF,TGTGCCAGCTCCCCGACAGGGGACTATGGCTACACCTTC
TRBD2,NA,TRBV5-1,TRBJ2-5,CASSVGLAGPTGEETQYF,TGCGCCAGCAGCGTGGGACTAGCGGGTCCCACGGGGGAGGAGACCCAGTACTTC
NA,many,TRBV5-4,TRBJ1-6,CASSFGAGVSSPLHF,TGTGCCAGCAGCTTCGGGGCAGGGGTAAGCTCACCCCTCCACTTT
TRBD1,NA,TRBV6-5,TRBJ1-1,CASSLGTGRNTEAFF,TGTGCCAGCAGTCTAGGGACAGGCCGGAACACTGAAGCTTTCTTT
NA,NA,TRBV12-5,TRBJ2-1,CASGSGLLSTGEQFF,TGTGCTAGTGGTTCAGGACTTCTAAGCACGGGTGAGCAGTTCTTC
NA,NA,TRBV5-4,TRBJ1-3,CASSLSKDSSGNTIYF,TGTGCCAGCAGCTTGTCTAAGGACAGCTCTGGAAACACCATATATTTT
NA,NA,TRBV30,TRBJ1-1,CAWSKQGMANTEAFF,TGTGCCTGGAGTAAGCAGGGAATGGCGAACACTGAAGCTTTCTTT
TRBD1,NA,TRBV9,TRBJ2-3,CASSGTSGGGDTQYF,TGTGCCAGCAGCGGAACTTCAGGGGGTGGGGATACGCAGTATTTT
NA,NA,TRBV4-3,TRBJ2-3,CASSQEGRHTDTQYF,TGCGCCAGCAGCCAAGAAGGCCGACACACAGATACGCAGTATTTT
NA,few,TRBV20-1,TRBJ1-1,CSASVGDTEAFF,TGCAGTGCTAGTGTAGGGGACACTGAAGCTTTCTTT
TRBD1,NA,TRBV10-3,TRBJ2-2,CAISESTGGYTGELFF,TGTGCCATCAGTGAGTCGACAGGGGGCTACACCGGGGAGCTGTTTTTT
NA,NA,TRBV3-1/TRBV3-2,TRBJ2-2,CASSQGSTGELFF,TGTGCCAGCAGCCAAGGTAGCACCGGGGAGCTGTTTTTT
TRBD1,NA,TRBV11-2,TRBJ1-5,CASSLARTGTAQPQHF,TGTGCCAGCAGCTTAGCCCGGACAGGGACGGCTCAGCCCCAGCATTTT
NA,NA,TRBV19,TRBJ1-4,CASSWGDSNEKLFF,TGTGCCAGTAGTTGGGGAGATTCTAATGAAAAACTGTTTTTT
NA,NA,TRBV5-6,TRBJ1-2,CASSPDINYGYTF,TGTGCCAGCAGCCCCGACATTAACTATGGCTACACCTTC
TRBD1,NA,TRBV14,TRBJ2-3,CASSRGTGGFTDTQYF,TGTGCCAGCAGCCGAGGGACAGGGGGCTTCACAGATACGCAGTATTTT
TRBD1,NA,TRBV10-3,TRBJ1-2,CAISDPGQGDYGYTF,TGTGCCATCAGTGACCCGGGACAGGGGGACTATGGCTACACCTTC
TRBD1,NA,TRBV14,TRBJ1-3,CASSQDFTDRVFRGNTIYF,TGTGCCAGCAGCCAAGATTTTACCGACAGGGTTTTTCGTGGAAACACCATATATTTT
TRBD1,many,TRBV4-1,TRBJ2-1,CASSPDRGSYNEQFF,TGCGCCAGCAGCCCGGACAGGGGGTCCTACAATGAGCAGTTCTTC
NA,once,TRBV7-4,TRBJ1-6,CASSFKSSYNSPLHF,TGTGCCAGCAGCTTTAAGAGCTCCTATAATTCACCCCTCCACTTT
NA,NA,TRBV6-5,TRBJ1-5,CASSPGLSQPQHF,TGTGCCAGCAGCCCCGGACTCTCCCAGCCCCAGCATTTT
TRBD1,NA,TRBV2,TRBJ1-2,CASSELGTGFGYTF,TGTGCCAGCAGTGAACTAGGGACAGGGTTCGGCTACACCTTC
NA,NA,TRBV28,TRBJ1-2,CASSILSGRVGGYTF,TGTGCCAGCAGTATCCTCTCGGGCAGGGTAGGCGGCTACACCTTC
NA,few,TRBV19,TRBJ2-1,CASSLQGAGGDNEQFF,TGTGCCAGTAGTCTACAGGGGGCGGGGGGCGACAATGAGCAGTTCTTC
NA,NA,TRBV7-9,TRBJ1-3,CASSLDYRVSGNTIYF,TGTGCCAGCAGCTTAGACTACCGAGTCTCTGGAAACACCATATATTTT
NA,NA,TRBV10-3,TRBJ2-3,CAISESTQGVTDTQYF,TGTGCCATCAGTGAGTCGACACAGGGAGTCACAGATACGCAGTATTTT
NA,NA,TRBV19,TRBJ1-1,CASIPDRPRGTEAFF,TGTGCCAGTATCCCGGACAGACCTAGGGGCACTGAAGCTTTCTTT
TRBD2,NA,TRBV7-9,TRBJ2-1,CASSSQGLAGGEQFF,TGTGCCAGCAGCTCCCAGGGACTAGCGGGGGGTGAGCAGTTCTTC
TRBD1,NA,TRBV19,TRBJ2-5,CASSITGVGKETQYF,TGTGCCAGTAGTATAACAGGGGTGGGGAAAGAGACCCAGTACTTC
NA,NA,TRBV29-1,TRBJ2-2,CSARDRFTNTGELFF,TGCAGCGCAAGAGACAGGTTTACGAACACCGGGGAGCTGTTTTTT
NA,NA,TRBV28,TRBJ1-3,CASSSRDTGNTIYF,TGTGCCAGCAGTTCCAGGGACACTGGAAACACCATATATTTT
NA,once,TRBV18,TRBJ1-3,CASSPQGIPDNSGNTIYF,TGTGCCAGCTCACCTCAGGGGATCCCGGACAACTCTGGAAACACCATATATTTT
NA,NA,TRBV2,TRBJ1-4,CASRDYQGFTEKLFF,TGTGCCAGCAGGGATTACCAGGGGTTCACGGAAAAACTGTTTTTT
NA,NA,TRBV7-2,TRBJ2-1,CASSLDQSYNEQFF,TGTGCCAGCAGCTTAGACCAGTCCTACAATGAGCAGTTCTTC
TRBD1,NA,TRBV7-9,TRBJ2-5,CASSSAGTVQETQYF,TGTGCCAGCAGCTCCGCCGGGACAGTCCAAGAGACCCAGTACTTC
NA,NA,TRBV3-1/TRBV3-2,TRBJ2-1,CASSQEAGNEQFF,TGTGCCAGCAGCCAAGAAGCTGGTAATGAGCAGTTCTTC
TRBD2,NA,TRBV3-1/TRBV3-2,TRBJ2-1,CASSQPGEGRYNEQFF,TGTGCCAGCAGCCAACCCGGGGAGGGCCGGTACAATGAGCAGTTCTTC
NA,NA,TRBV11-2,TRBJ2-2,CASSRAFRGDTGELFF,TGTGCCAGCAGTAGGGCCTTCAGGGGGGACACCGGGGAGCTGTTTTTT
NA,few,TRBV11-2,TRBJ1-1,CASSPLARVDTEAFF,TGTGCCAGCAGCCCCCTGGCCAGGGTCGACACTGAAGCTTTCTTT
TRBD1,NA,TRBV24-1,TRBJ2-1,CATSEWGQREFF,TGTGCCACCAGTGAATGGGGACAGAGGGAGTTCTTC
NA,NA,TRBV7-9,TRBJ1-2,CASSLGGFIYGYTF,TGTGCCAGCAGCTTAGGGGGCTTCATCTATGGCTACACCTTC
NA,NA,TRBV7-9,TRBJ2-2,CASSSATGGNTGELFF,TGTGCCAGCAGCTCGGCCACCGGGGGGAACACCGGGGAGCTGTTTTTT
TRBD1,NA,TRBV19,TRBJ2-5,CASSIPRGGGYQETQYF,TGTGCCAGTAGTATCCCACGAGGGGGCGGGTACCAAGAGACCCAGTACTTC
NA,NA,TRBV29-1,TRBJ2-3,CSIRASSTDTQYF,TGCAGCATCAGGGCATCTAGCACAGATACGCAGTATTTT
NA,few,TRBV11-3,TRBJ2-3,CASGVTATDTQYF,TGTGCCAGCGGAGTGACTGCCACAGATACGCAGTATTTT
NA,NA,TRBV19,TRBJ1-2,CASSMGAGSYGYTF,TGTGCCAGTAGTATGGGAGCGGGGTCCTATGGCTACACCTTC
TRBD1,NA,TRBV11-2,TRBJ2-1,CASSRQGSSYNEQFF,TGTGCCAGCAGCCGACAGGGGAGCTCCTACAATGAGCAGTTCTTC
NA,NA,TRBV5-6,TRBJ2-5,CASSFAGRAETQYF,TGTGCCAGCAGCTTTGCGGGTAGGGCAGAGACCCAGTACTTC
NA,NA,TRBV19,TRBJ1-2,CASNAVGTRAAGYTF,TGTGCCAGTAATGCCGTTGGGACACGGGCGGCTGGCTACACCTTC
NA,NA,TRBV28,TRBJ2-3,CASSSRTPSTDTQYF,TGTGCCAGCAGTTCCCGGACACCCAGCACAGATACGCAGTATTTT
NA,NA,TRBV7-2,TRBJ2-3,CASSFLRTDTQYF,TGTGCCAGCAGCTTCCTCCGCACAGATACGCAGTATTTT
NA,NA,TRBV27,TRBJ1-2,CASSSWGGRSNYGYTF,TGTGCCAGCAGTTCCTGGGGGGGCCGCTCGAACTATGGCTACACCTTC
NA,NA,TRBV27,TRBJ1-3,CASSSWASGNTIYF,TGTGCCAGCAGTTCATGGGCCTCTGGAAACACCATATATTTT
TRBD2,NA,TRBV3-1/TRBV3-2,TRBJ2-1,CASSQDPAGGLIF,TGTGCCAGCAGCCAAGATCCAGCGGGGGGTCTAATCTTC